One sample yielded the 25 T cell receptor beta chains listed below, sequenced in a study of blood T cell repertoires in COVID-19. Libraries were prepared by immunoSEQ multiplex PCR; TCRdb keeps only in-frame clonotypes and omits some of them. This sample has some 200,000 clones; approximately 90% occur once, and the top ten carry 5.5% to 7%. Specimen: peripheral blood. The receptor source for this set is an elderly man with acute or convalescent COVID-19.

This rearrangement joins TRBV5-1 to TRBJ1-1; 7 nucleotides match TRBD1. CDR3 length: 14 residues. Germline CDR1 SGHRS, CDR2 YFSETQ. Losses at the gene ends were 3 bases for V and 5 bases for J; bases not matched to a gene: 7. This CDR3 is CASSYDRVGTEAFF. CDR3 sequence (DNA): TGCGCCAGCAGCTATGACAGGGTGGGTACTGAAGCTTTCTTT. Variable domain in full (rest from reference TRBV5-1 and TRBJ1-1): KAGVTQTPRYLIKTRGQQVTLSCSPISGHRSVSWYQQTPGQGLQFLFEYFSETQRNKGNFPGRFSGRQFSNSRSEMNVSTLELGDSALYLCASSYDRVGTEAFFGQGTRLTVV.

V and J are TRBV5-1 and TRBJ1-3; no firm D call. CDR3 size: 13 residues. V was pared by 0 bases and J by 4 bases, with 5 bases between. The V gene's germline CDR1 is SGHRS and CDR2 YFSETQ. The CDR3 spells CASSLDSGNTIYF. The CDR3 coding sequence is TGCGCCAGCAGCTTGGACAGCGGAAACACCATATATTTT.

The chain couples TRBV10-2 to TRBJ2-7; 7 bases match TRBD1. The CDR3 extends over 14 amino acids. J gave up 0 bases and V 6 bases, and 5 bases lay outside the gene matches. The V gene's germline CDR1 is WSHSY and CDR2 SAAADI. The CDR3 nucleotides are TGCGCCAGCAGGAATACAGGGGTCTCCTACGAGCAGTACTTC. Translation: CASRNTGVSYEQYF.

The chain is built from TRBV5-4 and TRBJ1-1; TRBD1 matches 7 bases. The V and J ends lost 0 bases and 0 bases, in that order; junction bases with no gene match: 2. Germline V lookup: CDR1 SGHNT, CDR2 YYREEE (reference sequence). This CDR3 contains 15 residues. CDR3 sequence (DNA): TGTGCCAGCAGCTTGGCAGGGGGAATGAACACTGAAGCTTTCTTT. It encodes CASSLAGGMNTEAFF.

A few counts support this clone. The chain recombines TRBV18 with TRBJ2-3; a possible D gene is TRBD2 (5 bases). The CDR3 spans 16 residues. Germline V CDR1 and CDR2: KGHSH, LQKENI. V gave up 1 base and J gave up 3 bases, with 14 bases separating them. For the CDR3, the DNA is TGTGCCAGCTCACCACTGTCCCGCGGGTTGACAGATACGCAGTATTTT. Its protein is CASSPLSRGLTDTQYF.

V and J are TRBV5-6 and TRBJ2-5, with a weak D call TRBD2 (6 bases). The ends were cut back, 0 bases at V and 1 base at J, with 10 bases in the middle. Looked up from germline, CDR1 is SGHDT and CDR2 is YYEEEE. The CDR3 consists of 15 residues. CDR3 protein: CASSLVAGTQETQYF. The CDR3 nucleotides read TGTGCCAGCAGCTTGGTGGCGGGGACCCAAGAGACCCAGTACTTC.

This chain connects TRBV6-5 to TRBJ2-7; TRBD1 matches at 9 bases. The CDR3 sequence is 15 residues long. V was pared by 7 bases and J by 0 bases, with 7 bases of the junction left unmatched. CDR1 is MNHEY, CDR2 SVGAGI, per germline. DNA for the CDR3: TGTGCCAGCATCTCGACAGGGGGGAGCTCCTACGAGCAGTACTTC. Residues: CASISTGGSSYEQYF.

This chain joins TRBV27 and TRBJ2-7, with TRBD2 matching over 10 bases. Germline CDR1 reads MNHEY; CDR2 reads SMNVEV (reference sequence). Trimming at V came to 8 bases and at J to 5 bases, leaving 18 bases not matched to a gene. This CDR3 is 17 amino acids long. CDR3 amino acids: CASRTKATGLARDEQYF. The CDR3 DNA follows: TGTGCCAGCCGAACCAAAGCAACGGGACTAGCGAGAGACGAGCAGTACTTC.

This chain joins TRBV24-1 and TRBJ2-1; no reliable D call. Germline V gene sequence: CDR1 KGHDR, CDR2 SFDVKD. There are 14 residues in the CDR3. Trimming left V 1 base short and J 3 bases short, with 6 bases between. CDR3 sequence: CATSDFPSYNEQFF. As DNA, the CDR3 is TGTGCCACCAGTGATTTTCCCAGCTACAATGAGCAGTTCTTC.

V usage is TRBV6-2 or TRBV6-3 and J usage is TRBJ2-7; 7 nucleotides align to TRBD1. Germline V gene data show CDR1 as MNHEY and CDR2 as SVGEGT. The CDR3 extends over 12 amino acids. V lost 6 bases, J lost 9 bases, and 8 bases stayed unmatched. In nucleotides, the CDR3 is TGTGCCAGCAGCGACAGGGCAACGGGGCAGTACGTC. Residues: CASSDRATGQYV.

The gene calls are TRBV6-2 or TRBV6-3 and TRBJ2-1; D is unclear. Per germline, CDR1 MNHEY and CDR2 SVGEGT. This CDR3 comprises 17 residues. The V end was cut by 0 bases, the J end by 7 bases, with 19 bases between. CDR3 protein: CASSYSTTPFPSNEQFF. CDR3 in DNA: TGTGCCAGCAGTTACTCGACGACTCCGTTTCCGTCAAATGAGCAGTTCTTC.

This clone came up once. The genes are TRBV7-9 and TRBJ2-7; weak D call: TRBD1 (5 bases). Per the germline V gene, CDR1 is SEHNR and CDR2 is FQNEAQ (reference sequence). The CDR3 runs 13 residues. Trimming removed 5 bases at V and 4 bases at J, with 12 bases between. The CDR3 reads CASSPYQGYEQYF. The CDR3 nucleotides read TGTGCCAGCAGCCCTTATCAGGGTTACGAGCAGTACTTC.

This chain connects TRBV6-1 to TRBJ2-2, with D uncertain. Trimming left V 2 bases short and J 1 base short, with 5 bases between. This CDR3 has 14 amino acids. The V gene's germline CDR1 is MNHNS and CDR2 SASEGT. CDR3 in amino acids: CASSEYLNTGELFF. The CDR3 nucleotides are TGTGCCAGCAGTGAATATCTGAACACCGGGGAGCTGTTTTTT.

The chain combines TRBV7-8 with TRBJ1-5; no clear D gene. The germline V and J ends were trimmed by 7 bases and 1 base, with 17 bases remaining between them. CDR1 SGHVS and CDR2 FQNEAQ come from the germline V gene. The CDR3 loop spans 16 amino acids. The CDR3 region is CASTRRARESNQPQHF. In DNA form, the CDR3 reads TGTGCCAGCACCAGACGCGCTAGAGAAAGCAATCAGCCCCAGCATTTT.

This chain uses TRBV11-1 with TRBJ2-7, with D perhaps matching TRBD1 (5 bases). CDR1 SGHAT and CDR2 FQDESV come from the germline V gene (reference sequence). V dropped 2 bases and J dropped 0 bases, with 8 bases sitting between them. CDR3 size: 14 residues. The CDR3 DNA is TGTGCCAGCAGCTTACCAGGGAACTCCTACGAGCAGTACTTC. This gives the protein CASSLPGNSYEQYF.

The J gene is TRBJ2-7, the V gene TRBV14; 12 nucleotides agree with TRBD2. This CDR3 region has 15 residues. In germline, CDR1 is SGHDN, CDR2 FVKESK. V lost 3 bases, J lost 2 bases, and 2 bases stayed unmatched. CDR3 in amino acids: CASSHGLAGTYEQYF. The CDR3 bases are TGTGCCAGCAGCCACGGACTAGCGGGAACCTACGAGCAGTACTTC.

The chain couples TRBV7-2 to TRBJ2-2, with D maybe TRBD1 (6 bases). The CDR3 has 13 amino acids. The germline V gene has CDR1 SGHTA and CDR2 FQGNSA. V shed 5 bases and J shed 6 bases, with 10 bases lying between them. CDR3 sequence (DNA): TGTGCCAGCAGCCCAAAGGGGGCCGGGGAGCTGTTTTTT. This sequence encodes CASSPKGAGELFF.

This chain uses TRBV5-1 with TRBJ2-7; 7 bases align to TRBD1. Germline values: CDR1 SGHRS, CDR2 YFSETQ. CDR3 length equals 16 residues. Trimming at V came to 4 bases and at J to 2 bases, leaving 12 bases not matched to a gene. CDR3 in DNA: TGCGCCAGCAGCGACTGGGGGCAGGGGGTAACCTACGAGCAGTACTTC. It translates to CASSDWGQGVTYEQYF.

The gene calls are TRBV24-1 and TRBJ2-3; 9 bases agree with TRBD1. Per the germline V gene, CDR1 is KGHDR and CDR2 is SFDVKD. V shed 7 bases and J 4 bases; nucleotides not matched to a gene: 5. CDR3 size: 14 residues. CDR3 in DNA: TGTGCCACCAGCGGGACAGGGAGGGCAGATACGCAGTATTTT. It encodes CATSGTGRADTQYF.

V and J are TRBV6-2 or TRBV6-3 and TRBJ2-1; a possible D gene is TRBD2 (7 bases). The ends were cut back, 2 bases at V and 8 bases at J, with 16 bases in the middle. The length of the CDR3 is 15 residues. Germline V CDR1 and CDR2: MNHEY, SVGEGT. Here the CDR3 DNA reads TGTGCCAGCAGTTACCCCCACAGGGAGGGAGATGAGCAGTTCTTC. As protein: CASSYPHREGDEQFF.

The rearrangement joins TRBV13 to TRBJ1-1; TRBD1 might be the D (6 bases). This CDR3 has 15 amino acids. The germline V gene has CDR1 PRHDT and CDR2 FYEKMQ (reference sequence). The V and J ends lost 5 bases and 5 bases respectively, with 18 bases between them. Written as DNA, the CDR3 is TGTGCCAGCAGCCTTGGGGGGGCAGGGCGGACTGAAGCTTTCTTT. Protein product: CASSLGGAGRTEAFF.

This sequence joins TRBV6-2 or TRBV6-3 and TRBJ1-3, with TRBD1 as a possible D gene (5 bases). This CDR3 has 11 residues. Per the germline V gene, CDR1 is MNHEY and CDR2 is SVGEGT. V lost 0 bases, J lost 13 bases, and 7 bases lay in between. The DNA of the CDR3 is TGTGCCAGCAGTTACTCGACAGAAATATATTTT. It codes for CASSYSTEIYF.

The gene calls are TRBV7-2 and TRBJ2-1; D uncertain. The V end lost 1 base, the J end lost 3 bases, and 10 bases lay between the germline ends. Germline CDR1 is SGHTA and CDR2 is FQGNSA. This CDR3 is 15 amino acids long. The CDR3 loop reads CASSLGPSGYNEQFF. CDR3 bases: TGTGCCAGCAGCTTAGGCCCCTCGGGCTACAATGAGCAGTTCTTC.

The DNA for the CDR3 is TGTGCCAGCAGCCAAGGGCTAGCGGGAGTTAAGACCCAGTACTTC. It encodes CASSQGLAGVKTQYF. This chain connects TRBV14 to TRBJ2-5, with 10 bases identical to TRBD2. This CDR3 spans 15 amino acids. Trimming took 1 base from V and 6 from J; bases not matched to a gene: 5. The germline gives CDR1 SGHDN, CDR2 FVKESK.

This clone has just a few counts. The chain couples TRBV18 to TRBJ2-1; the D gene is possibly TRBD1 (6 bases). Germline assignment: CDR1 KGHSH and CDR2 LQKENI. The V end lost 3 bases, the J end lost 5 bases, and 11 bases lay between the germline ends. The length of the CDR3 is 14 residues. The CDR3: CASSPQGSNNEQFF. The CDR3 DNA is TGTGCCAGCTCACCGCAGGGGTCGAACAATGAGCAGTTCTTC. The full variable domain, in which reference TRBV18 and TRBJ2-1 provide the parts outside the CDR3, is NAGVMQNPRHLVRRRGQEARLRCSPMKGHSHVYWYRQLPEEGLKFMVYLQKENIIDESGMPKERFSAEFPKEGPSILRIQQVVRGDSAAYFCASSPQGSNNEQFFGPGTRLTVL.